These 13 T cell receptor beta chains share one sample of origin, sequenced in a study of a mutant IDH1 vaccine in newly diagnosed glioma. The time point: baseline, week 1 (first vaccination visit). The sample's treatment: pre-vaccination baseline after standard-of-care therapy. Sequencing used immunoSEQ multiplex PCR; TCRdb keeps in-frame clones, though not all of them. The data contain tens of thousands of clones, roughly 85% of them singletons. Sequences were derived from PBMCs, sampled from a glioma patient treated with radiotherapy, temozolomide or both. Receptors were obtained from a woman aged 45-65 years with glioma.

The rearrangement links TRBV7-9 to TRBJ2-2, with TRBD2 matching 8 bases. Germline trimming cut 5 bases from V and 4 bases from J; bases unmatched to any gene: 9. CDR3 length equals 16 residues. From germline, CDR1 is SEHNR and CDR2 FQNEAQ (reference sequence). CDR3 loop: CASSKKVAGGTGELFF. Written as DNA, the CDR3 is TGTGCCAGCAGCAAAAAGGTGGCGGGGGGCACCGGGGAGCTGTTTTTT.

The chain links TRBV5-4 to TRBJ2-7; D unclear. Trimming shortened V by 4 bases and J by 0 bases, and 8 bases separated the two germline ends. CDR1 is SGHNT and CDR2 is YYREEE in the germline V gene (reference sequence). CDR3 size: 13 residues. The CDR3 region has the DNA TGTGCCAGCAGCCCCCGTGGCTCCTACGAGCAGTACTTC. Amino acids: CASSPRGSYEQYF.

The CDR3 coding sequence is TGTGCCAGCAGCTTAGAGCGAGGGTATTACACTGAAGCTTTCTTT. Protein product: CASSLERGYYTEAFF. The chain links TRBV7-8 to TRBJ1-1; D gene uncertain. This CDR3 contains 15 residues. Germline V gene sequence: CDR1 SGHVS, CDR2 FQNEAQ. The V end was cut by 1 base, the J end by 3 bases, with 12 bases between.

The chain links TRBV30 to TRBJ2-1; no firm D call. The CDR3 runs 13 residues. With 1 base removed from V and 2 bases from J, the gap between germline ends came to 6 bases. Germline V gives CDR1 GTSNPN, CDR2 SVGIG (reference sequence). The chain's CDR3 is CAWSGGTYNEQFF. The CDR3 region has the DNA TGTGCCTGGAGTGGGGGTACCTACAATGAGCAGTTCTTC.

There are a few counts of this clone. This chain connects TRBV5-1 to TRBJ2-3, with unresolved D. V was pared by 4 bases and J by 1 base, with 7 bases between. The CDR3 covers 13 residues. The germline gives CDR1 SGHRS, CDR2 YFSETQ. CDR3 protein: CASSRPRTDTQYF. CDR3 in DNA: TGCGCCAGCAGCCGCCCCCGCACAGATACGCAGTATTTT. Combining the CDR3 with reference TRBV5-1 and TRBJ2-3 gives the whole variable domain KAGVTQTPRYLIKTRGQQVTLSCSPISGHRSVSWYQQTPGQGLQFLFEYFSETQRNKGNFPGRFSGRQFSNSRSEMNVSTLELGDSALYLCASSRPRTDTQYFGPGTRLTVL.

Comment on this clone: Different DNA sequences within this sample yield the same CDR3. The chain uses TRBV9 and TRBJ2-1, with D possibly matching TRBD2 (6 bases). This CDR3 region has 15 residues. V was pared by 0 bases and J by 2 bases, with 9 bases between. Germline V gene sequence: CDR1 SGDLS, CDR2 YYNGEE. The chain's CDR3 is CASSVGRGAYNEQFF. The CDR3 DNA reads TGTGCCAGCAGCGTAGGGAGGGGAGCCTACAATGAGCAGTTCTTC.

The J gene is TRBJ2-5, the V gene TRBV10-3; weak D call: TRBD1 (6 bases). Germline loops: CDR1 ENHRY, CDR2 SYGVKD. Trimming cost V 4 bases and J 1 base, with 7 bases left between them. This CDR3 region has 13 residues. The CDR3 sequence is CAISADSQETQYF. The CDR3 region has the DNA TGTGCCATCAGTGCGGACAGCCAAGAGACCCAGTACTTC.

This chain joins TRBV7-9 and TRBJ1-5; D unresolved. Trimming cost V 5 bases and J 0 bases, with 8 bases left between them. Per germline, CDR1 SEHNR and CDR2 FQNEAQ (reference sequence). There are 14 residues in the CDR3. CDR3 sequence reads: CASSPPGSNQPQHF. The DNA of the CDR3 is TGTGCCAGCAGCCCCCCGGGTAGCAATCAGCCCCAGCATTTT.

The chain is built from TRBV7-2 and TRBJ1-3; the D gene is possibly TRBD1 (5 bases). Per germline, CDR1 SGHTA and CDR2 FQGNSA. V lost 2 bases and J lost 5, with 13 bases in between. The CDR3 has 15 amino acids. The CDR3 DNA reads as TGTGCCAGCAGCTTAAGGGTTGGGGCTCGAAACACCATATATTTT. Its translation: CASSLRVGARNTIYF.

The rearrangement joins TRBV7-9 to TRBJ2-7, with 8 positions matching TRBD1. The CDR3 spans 15 residues. The V segment lost 0 bases and the J segment 0 bases; nucleotides outside the gene matches: 1. The germline CDR1 and CDR2 sequences are SEHNR and FQNEAQ (reference sequence). DNA for the CDR3: TGTGCCAGCAGCTTAGCGACAGGGGACTCCTACGAGCAGTACTTC. Amino acid sequence: CASSLATGDSYEQYF.

V is TRBV11-2 and J is TRBJ2-5; D gene unclear. Germline CDR1 is SGHAT and CDR2 is FQNNGV. The V end was cut by 2 bases, the J end by 2 bases, with 6 bases between. This CDR3 has 13 amino acids. CDR3 residues: CASSLQQQETQYF. CDR3 DNA: TGTGCCAGCAGCTTACAACAGCAAGAGACCCAGTACTTC.

This clone has just a few counts. The V gene is TRBV9, the J gene TRBJ1-6; no firm D call. V was pared by 2 bases and J by 10 bases, with 10 bases between. Germline V gene lookup returns CDR1 SGDLS and CDR2 YYNGEE. The CDR3 is 13 amino acids. The CDR3 reads CASSVRRDSPLHF. The CDR3 bases are TGTGCCAGCAGCGTGCGGAGAGACTCACCCCTCCACTTT.

About this clone: In the same sample, other DNA sequences code for this CDR3. The chain carries TRBV5-1 and TRBJ1-1; no clear D. V was pared by 0 bases and J by 5 bases, with 8 bases between. CDR1 is SGHRS, CDR2 YFSETQ, per germline. CDR3 length: 13 residues. CDR3 loop: CASSLETGTEAFF. The DNA of the CDR3 is TGCGCCAGCAGCTTGGAAACGGGGACTGAAGCTTTCTTT.